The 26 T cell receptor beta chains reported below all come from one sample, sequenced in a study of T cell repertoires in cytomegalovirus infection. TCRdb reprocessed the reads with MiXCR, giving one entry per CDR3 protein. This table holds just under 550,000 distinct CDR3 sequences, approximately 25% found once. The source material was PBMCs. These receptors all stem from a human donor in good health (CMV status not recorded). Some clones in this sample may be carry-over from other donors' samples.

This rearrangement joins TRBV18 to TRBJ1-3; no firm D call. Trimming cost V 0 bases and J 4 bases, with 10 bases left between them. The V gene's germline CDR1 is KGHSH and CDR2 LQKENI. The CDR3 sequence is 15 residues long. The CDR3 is CASSPPNNYGNTIYF. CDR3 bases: TGTGCCAGCTCACCACCCAACAATTACGGAAACACCATATATTTT. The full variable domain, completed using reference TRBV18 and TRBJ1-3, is NAGVMQNPRHLVRRRGQEARLRCSPMKGHSHVYWYRQLPEEGLKFMVYLQKENIIDESGMPKERFSAEFPKEGPSILRIQQVVRGDSAAYFCASSPPNNYGNTIYFGEGSWLTVV.

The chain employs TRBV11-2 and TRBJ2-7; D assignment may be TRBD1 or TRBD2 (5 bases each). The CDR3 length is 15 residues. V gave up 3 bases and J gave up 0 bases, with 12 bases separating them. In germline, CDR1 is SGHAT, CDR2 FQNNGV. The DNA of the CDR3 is TGTGCCAGCAGCTTGGGGGACGGTCTCTCCTACGAGCAGTACTTC. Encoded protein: CASSLGDGLSYEQYF. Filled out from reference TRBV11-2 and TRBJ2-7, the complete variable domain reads EAGVAQSPRYKIIEKRQSVAFWCNPISGHATLYWYQQILGQGPKLLIQFQNNGVVDDSQLPKDRFSAERLKGVDSTLKIQPAKLEDSAVYLCASSLGDGLSYEQYFGPGTRLTVT.

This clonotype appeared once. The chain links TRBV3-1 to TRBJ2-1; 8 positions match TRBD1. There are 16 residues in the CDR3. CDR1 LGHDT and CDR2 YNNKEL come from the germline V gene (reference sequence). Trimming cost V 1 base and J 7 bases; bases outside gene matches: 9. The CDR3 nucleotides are TGTGCCAGCAGCCAAGTCCGGGACAGGAAAGGGAATGAGCAGTTCTTC. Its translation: CASSQVRDRKGNEQFF.

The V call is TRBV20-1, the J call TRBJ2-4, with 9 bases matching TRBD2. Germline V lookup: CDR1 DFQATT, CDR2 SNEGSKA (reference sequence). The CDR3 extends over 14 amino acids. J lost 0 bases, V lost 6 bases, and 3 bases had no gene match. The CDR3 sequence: CSATSGLAKNIQYF. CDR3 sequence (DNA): TGCAGTGCAACTAGCGGGCTAGCCAAAAACATTCAGTACTTC.

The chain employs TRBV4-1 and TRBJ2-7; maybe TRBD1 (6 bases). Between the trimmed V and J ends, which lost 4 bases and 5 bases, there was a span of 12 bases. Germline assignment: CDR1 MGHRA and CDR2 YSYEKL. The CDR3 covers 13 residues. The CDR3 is CASSRGQWNEQYF. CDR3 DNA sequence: TGCGCCAGCAGCCGGGGACAATGGAACGAGCAGTACTTC.

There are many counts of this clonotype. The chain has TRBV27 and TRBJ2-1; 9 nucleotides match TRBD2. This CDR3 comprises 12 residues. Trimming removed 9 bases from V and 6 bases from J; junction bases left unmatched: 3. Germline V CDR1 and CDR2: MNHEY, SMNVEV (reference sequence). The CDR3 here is CASSGSRNEQFF. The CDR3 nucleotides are TGTGCCAGTAGCGGGAGCCGCAATGAGCAGTTCTTC.

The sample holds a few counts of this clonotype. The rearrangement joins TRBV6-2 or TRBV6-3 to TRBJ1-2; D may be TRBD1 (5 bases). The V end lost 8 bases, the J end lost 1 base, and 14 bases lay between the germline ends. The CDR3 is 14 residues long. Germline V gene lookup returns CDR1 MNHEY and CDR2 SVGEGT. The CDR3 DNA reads TGTGCCAGCGCGACAGAAATACTTAACTATGGCTACACCTTC. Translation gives CASATEILNYGYTF.

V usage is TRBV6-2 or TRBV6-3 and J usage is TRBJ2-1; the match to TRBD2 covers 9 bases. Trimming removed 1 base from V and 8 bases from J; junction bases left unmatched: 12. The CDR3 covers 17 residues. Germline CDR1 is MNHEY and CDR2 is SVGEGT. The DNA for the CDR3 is TGTGCCAGCAGTTACTTATGGGGGGTTAGCGGGAGATATGAGCAGTTCTTC. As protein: CASSYLWGVSGRYEQFF.

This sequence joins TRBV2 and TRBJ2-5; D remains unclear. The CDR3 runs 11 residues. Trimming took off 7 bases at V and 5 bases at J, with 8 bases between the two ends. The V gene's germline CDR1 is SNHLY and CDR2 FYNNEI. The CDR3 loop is CASNPLETQYF. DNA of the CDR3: TGTGCCAGCAATCCATTGGAGACCCAGTACTTC.

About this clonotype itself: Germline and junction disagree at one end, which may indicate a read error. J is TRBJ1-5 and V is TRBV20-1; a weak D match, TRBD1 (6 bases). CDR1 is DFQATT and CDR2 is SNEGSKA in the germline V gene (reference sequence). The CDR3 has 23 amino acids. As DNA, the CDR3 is TGCAGTGCTAGAGATCTCTATTCTGGGGCCGGGGGGCTTACTGATTATAGCAATCAGCCCAAGCATTTT. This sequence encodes CSARDLYSGAGGLTDYSNQPKHF.

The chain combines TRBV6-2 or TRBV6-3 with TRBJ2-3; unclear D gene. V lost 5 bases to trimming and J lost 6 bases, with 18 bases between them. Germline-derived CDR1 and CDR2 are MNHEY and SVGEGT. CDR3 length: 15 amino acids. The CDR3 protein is CASSRPGSPRDTQYF. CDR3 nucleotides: TGTGCCAGCAGTCGACCGGGCTCCCCACGGGATACGCAGTATTTT.

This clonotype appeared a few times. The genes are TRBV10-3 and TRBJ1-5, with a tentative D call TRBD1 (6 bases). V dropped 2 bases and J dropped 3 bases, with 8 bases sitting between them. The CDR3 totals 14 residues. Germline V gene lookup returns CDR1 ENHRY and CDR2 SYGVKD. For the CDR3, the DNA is TGTGCCATCAGTGAGGGACAGTCCAATCAGCCCCAGCATTTT. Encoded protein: CAISEGQSNQPQHF.

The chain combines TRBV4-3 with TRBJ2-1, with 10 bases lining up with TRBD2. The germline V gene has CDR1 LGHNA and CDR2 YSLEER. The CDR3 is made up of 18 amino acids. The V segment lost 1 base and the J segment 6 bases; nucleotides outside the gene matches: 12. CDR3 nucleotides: TGCGCCAGCAGCCAAGTATCGACGGGACTAGCGAAAAGCAATGAGCAGTTCTTC. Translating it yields CASSQVSTGLAKSNEQFF.

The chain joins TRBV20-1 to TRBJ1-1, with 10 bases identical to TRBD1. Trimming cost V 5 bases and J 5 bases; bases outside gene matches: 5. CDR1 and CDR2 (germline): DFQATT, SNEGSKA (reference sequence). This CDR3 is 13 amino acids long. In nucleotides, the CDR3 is TGCAGTGCTTGGGACAGGGGAACAACTGAAGCTTTCTTT. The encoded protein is CSAWDRGTTEAFF.

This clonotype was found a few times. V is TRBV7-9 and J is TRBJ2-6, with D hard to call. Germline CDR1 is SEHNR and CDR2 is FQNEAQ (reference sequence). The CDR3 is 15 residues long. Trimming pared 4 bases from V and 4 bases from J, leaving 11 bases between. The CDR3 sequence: CASSSTVRGANVLTF. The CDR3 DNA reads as TGTGCCAGCAGCTCGACCGTGCGCGGGGCCAACGTCCTGACTTTC.

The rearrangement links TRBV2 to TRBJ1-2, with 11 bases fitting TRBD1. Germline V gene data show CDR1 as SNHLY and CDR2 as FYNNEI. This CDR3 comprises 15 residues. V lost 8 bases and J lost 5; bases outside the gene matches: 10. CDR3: CASASGTGGSYGYTF. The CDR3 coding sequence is TGTGCCAGCGCATCCGGGACAGGGGGTTCTTATGGCTACACCTTC.

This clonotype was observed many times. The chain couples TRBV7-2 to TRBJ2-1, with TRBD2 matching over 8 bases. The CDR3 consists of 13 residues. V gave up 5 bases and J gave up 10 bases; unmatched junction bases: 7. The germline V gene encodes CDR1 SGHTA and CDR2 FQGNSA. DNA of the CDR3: TGTGCCAGCAGCCGTGACCCGGGAGGGGAGCAGTTCTTC. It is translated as CASSRDPGGEQFF.

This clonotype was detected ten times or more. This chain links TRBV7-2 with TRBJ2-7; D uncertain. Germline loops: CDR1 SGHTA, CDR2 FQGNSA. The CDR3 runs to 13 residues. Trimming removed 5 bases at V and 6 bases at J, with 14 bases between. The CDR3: CASSPMGWAEQYF. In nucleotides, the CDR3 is TGTGCCAGCAGCCCAATGGGGTGGGCCGAGCAGTACTTC. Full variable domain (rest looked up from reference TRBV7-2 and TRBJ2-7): GAGVSQSPSNKVTEKGKDVELRCDPISGHTALYWYRQSLGQGLEFLIYFQGNSAPDKSGLPSDRFSAERTGGSVSTLTIQRTQQEDSAVYLCASSPMGWAEQYFGPGTRLTVT.

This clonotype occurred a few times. This CDR3 reads CASRVRGGNTEAFF. The CDR3, as DNA: TGTGCCAGCAGGGTACGTGGGGGGAACACTGAAGCTTTCTTT. The chain recombines TRBV12-3 or TRBV12-4 with TRBJ1-1; TRBD1 is a possible D gene (5 bases). The CDR3 runs 14 residues. Trimming removed 6 bases from V and 1 base from J, with 12 bases in between.

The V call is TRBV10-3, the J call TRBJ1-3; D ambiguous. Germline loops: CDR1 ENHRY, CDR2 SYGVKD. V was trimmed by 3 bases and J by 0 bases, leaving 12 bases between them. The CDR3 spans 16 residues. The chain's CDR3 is CAISDPSVSSGNTIYF. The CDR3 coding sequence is TGTGCCATCAGTGACCCCTCGGTGAGCTCTGGAAACACCATATATTTT.

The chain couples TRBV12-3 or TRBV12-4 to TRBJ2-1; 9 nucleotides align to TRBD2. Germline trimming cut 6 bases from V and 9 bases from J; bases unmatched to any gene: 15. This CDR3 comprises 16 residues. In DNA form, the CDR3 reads TGTGCCAGCAGACCCCCGGAGGCGGGAGGGCCGGCTGAGCAGTTCTTC. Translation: CASRPPEAGGPAEQFF.

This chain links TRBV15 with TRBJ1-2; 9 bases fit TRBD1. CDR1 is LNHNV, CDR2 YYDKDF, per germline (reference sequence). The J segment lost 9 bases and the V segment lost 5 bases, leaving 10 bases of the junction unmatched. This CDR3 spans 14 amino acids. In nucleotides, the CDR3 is TGTGCCACCAGCTCAAACTTGGGACAGGGAAGCTACACCTTC. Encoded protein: CATSSNLGQGSYTF.

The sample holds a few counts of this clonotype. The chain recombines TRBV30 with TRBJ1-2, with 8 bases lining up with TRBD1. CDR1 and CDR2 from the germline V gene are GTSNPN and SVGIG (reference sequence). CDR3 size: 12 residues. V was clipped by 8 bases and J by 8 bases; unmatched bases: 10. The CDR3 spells CAGTQGAVGYTF. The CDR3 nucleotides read TGTGCCGGTACCCAGGGGGCGGTCGGCTACACCTTC. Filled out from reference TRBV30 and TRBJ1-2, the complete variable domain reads SQTIHQWPATLVQPVGSPLSLECTVEGTSNPNLYWYRQAAGRGLQLLFYSVGIGQISSEVPQNLSASRPQDRQFILSSKKLLLSDSGFYLCAGTQGAVGYTFGSGTRLTVV.

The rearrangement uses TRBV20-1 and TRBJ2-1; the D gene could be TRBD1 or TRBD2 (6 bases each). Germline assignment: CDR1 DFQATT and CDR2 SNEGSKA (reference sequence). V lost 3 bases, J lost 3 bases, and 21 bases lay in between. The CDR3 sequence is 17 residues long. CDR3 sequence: CSARGRWGLFYYNEQFF. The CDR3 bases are TGCAGTGCTAGGGGGAGGTGGGGGCTGTTTTACTACAATGAGCAGTTCTTC.

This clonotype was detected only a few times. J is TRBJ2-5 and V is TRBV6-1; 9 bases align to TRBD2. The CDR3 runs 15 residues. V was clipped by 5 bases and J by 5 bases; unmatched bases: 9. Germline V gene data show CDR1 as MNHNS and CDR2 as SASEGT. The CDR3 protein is CASSPASGNGETQYF. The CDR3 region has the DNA TGTGCCAGCAGTCCCGCTAGCGGGAATGGGGAGACCCAGTACTTC.

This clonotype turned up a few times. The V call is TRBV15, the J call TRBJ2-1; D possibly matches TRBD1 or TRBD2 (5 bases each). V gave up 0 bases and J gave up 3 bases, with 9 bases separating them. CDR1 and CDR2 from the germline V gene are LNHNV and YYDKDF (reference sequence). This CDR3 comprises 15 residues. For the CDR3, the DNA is TGTGCCACCAGCAGAGAGGGGGAGAGCTACAATGAGCAGTTCTTC. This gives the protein CATSREGESYNEQFF.